This T cell receptor (beta chain) was sequenced in a study of cytomegalovirus exposure and HLA in healthy donors (dated by TCRdb to between 2016 and 2019). Context from the whole study: According to an earlier analysis of several hundred of the donors, some 170 million T cells yielded approximately 120 million unique TCR beta sequences and 276 Gb of sequence data. An earlier analysis of some 500 of the donors used high-throughput TCR beta sequencing to judge whether each TCR beta V gene segment behaved as functional or pseudogenic. Genome-wide SNP genotypes for about three fifths of the roughly 670 donors were used in a later genetic analysis, which treated that subset as a discovery cohort. Among roughly 400 genotyped donors of the cohort, an average of around 240,000 unique TCR beta nucleotide sequences were sequenced per donor, around 20% of them non-productive. In a later analysis, previously published TCR beta repertoires from fewer than 750 donors were re-analyzed and high-resolution HLA genotyping was added so that TCR occurrence patterns could be studied. Donor age, sex, ethnicity and CMV serostatus were compiled together with the repertoire data. Every repertoire in the discovery cohort had been generated on one and the same sequencing platform. Both class I and class II loci were covered by HLA typing, at four-digit resolution. Along with the approximately 650-subject first cohort, a separate validation cohort of over a hundred different subjects was used. The genetic ancestry cluster associated with self-reported Caucasian donors included around 76% of the 350 to 500 genotyped donors. Five DR-DQ haplotypes were handled as single units for association and clustering, since linkage in the cohort was strong. The study profiled the T cell repertoires of approximately 700 subjects by immunosequencing and related them to cytomegalovirus serostatus. In the later analysis, no new phenotypic data were used to find candidate immune exposures; instead, reliance was placed on TCR beta sequences and their occurrence across donors. The study aimed to test whether signatures of past pathogen exposure could be identified by cataloging public T cell receptors. The number of typed donors differed by locus: about 629-640 for A, B, C, DRB1 and DQB1; 500 to 550 for DQA1; around 580 for DPA1; and roughly 490 for DPB1. An early release covering about 600 HLA-typed donors comprised approximately 290 gigabases of sequencing data and around 86 million unique TCR sequences. The study combined high-throughput TCR immunosequencing, statistical association of individual TCRs with disease status, and machine learning to predict cytomegalovirus infection status. The study at large found these results: A further reported finding was that TCR beta sequences accurately predicted the HLA-A and HLA-B alleles for most subjects in the first cohort. CMV serostatus was the only immune exposure information available for the cohort. A total of 150 or so TCR beta chains were listed by the study as associated with cytomegalovirus. This cohort had only TCR beta chains sequenced, and the lack of alpha or paired-chain data limited which features could be detected. In a later analysis, the rate of TCR association differed among HLA loci, with DRB1 alleles having the most associated TCRs and HLA-C alleles having the fewest. Most TCR sequences were observed very rarely across donors, whereas some public TCRs were present in many individuals. Several of the top co-occurrence clusters appeared to be linked to parvovirus B19, influenza, CMV and Epstein-Barr virus, according to a later analysis. A later analysis found that most CMV-associated TCR beta chains appeared HLA-restricted, with HLA associations seemingly driven largely by CMV exposure. In a later analysis, HLA-associated TCR beta chains showed more clonal expansion and lower generation probabilities than non-associated chains that were equally common. The presence/absence analyses assumed that sequencing depth was roughly uniform across donors, and that assumption may not be true. In vitro tests confirmed that a few of the cytomegalovirus-associated TCR beta chains recognize cytomegalovirus antigens. Broadly in line with IMGT annotations, most TCR beta V segments showed up in productive rearrangements about 87% or about 30% of the time in an earlier analysis of around 550 of the donors. Linkage disequilibrium might explain the correlated functional status among segregating V segments, but an unknown experimental factor could not be excluded. At a false discovery rate of 0.05, a later analysis linked some 17,000 TCR beta sequences to specific HLA alleles. According to the authors, the approach could potentially be generalized to other disease states and immunological phenotypes. Seventeen rarely observed V segments, including chromosome 9 orphons, were excluded from the earlier analysis of about 610 of the donors because counts were too low. When HLA alleles, especially DR and DQ, strongly co-occurred, TCR associations were difficult to assign to individual alleles. According to a later genetic analysis, donors in an Asian-associated ancestry cluster had fewer N-insertions in productive TCRs than the approximately 700-donor mean. A group of highly shared sequence variants was considered likely to be a technical artifact of the sequencing pipeline. The classifier was reported to diagnose cytomegalovirus status with high specificity and sensitivity in both the original cohort and the validation cohort. V-gene and J-gene trimming of TCR beta chains was associated with a missense DCLRE1C variant in a later genetic analysis, and the association was replicated in an independent cohort. Because HLA typing was missing for some donors at each locus, association tests included only the typed subset. Some IMGT-functional V segments, including TRBV6-2 and TRBV6-3, could not be distinguished by the 87-base-pair reads and were therefore excluded.

The cohort was made up of roughly 670 healthy bone marrow donors. Cohort members were all nominally healthy when sampled, although unrecorded immune exposures were likely present. The donor tested CMV seropositive and was one of the 289 seropositive cohort members. A peripheral blood sample was provided by each donor, and peripheral blood mononuclear cells were used for TCR beta sequencing. Genomic DNA extraction from the blood cell samples was performed with the Qiagen DNeasy Blood Extraction Kit. A note on this clone: The antigen this receptor binds is unknown. Nothing much larger sits one base from this clone, and base qualities are not available.

The library was made by the immunoSEQ multiplex PCR assay. A mixture of 60 forward primers for TCR Vbeta segments and 13 reverse primers for TCR Jbeta segments was used in the multiplex PCR. A multiplex PCR assay on genomic DNA amplified the CDR3 region of rearranged TCR beta genes. The amplified TCR beta libraries were sequenced on the Illumina HiSeq System as 87-base-pair reads. As for how the authors treated the data: A later analysis counted tens of millions of unique TCR beta chains across the 640 or so repertoires, and 10 million to 11 million of these chains were shared by at least two donors. Raw reads were error-corrected and collapsed into unique sequences with a nearest-neighbor algorithm that merged closely related sequences to remove PCR and sequencing errors. CDR3 sequences were aligned to IMGT reference sequences to assign V, D and J gene segments. Each retained sequence needed at least a six-nucleotide match to both a V gene segment and a J gene segment. Rearrangements were classified as productive when the CDR3 lacked stop codons and remained in frame with V and J, and all other rearrangements were classified as non-productive. CDR3 was defined by IMGT convention, running from the second conserved V-encoded cysteine to the conserved J-encoded phenylalanine. In an earlier analysis of around 570 of the donors, sequences lacking an unambiguous match to a single V gene segment were excluded. An earlier analysis of about 600 of the donors called V segments functional above 56.7% productive rearrangements and segregating when the between-donor standard deviation exceeded 5%. A statistical classification framework was built for diagnosing cytomegalovirus status from the catalog of TCR beta chain sequences. A later analysis assigned V and J genes by comparing TCR nucleotide sequences with IMGT/GENE-DB human TR gene sequences. A later analysis assigned CDR3 sequences and most-parsimonious VDJ recombination scenarios with the TCRdist pipeline. In a later analysis, each TCR beta chain was defined by its CDR3 amino acid sequence together with its V-gene family, and reads without a unique V-gene family were excluded. To address suspected cross-contamination and a sequencing artifact, a later analysis removed 592 highly shared, low-generation-probability nucleotide sequences. In a later analysis, a clonal expansion index was calculated for each public chain from normalized within-repertoire ranks of inferred template counts. Generation probabilities in a later analysis came from a VDJ recombination model fitted to out-of-frame rearrangements, and those results were checked against IGoR. In a later analysis, hypergeometric tests were used to score TCR-TCR, TCR-HLA and TCR-CMV co-occurrence, with a repertoire-size bias correction applied to TCR pairs. A later analysis estimated false discovery rates by permuting HLA or CMV assignments 20 times. In a later analysis, co-occurring TCRs were grouped using DBSCAN, and TCRdist sequence similarity was added for clustering within HLA-allele-positive subsets. Co-occurrence clustering excluded repertoires with fewer than 30,000 or more than 120,000 public chains, plus five with anomalous nucleotide sharing. The source is immuneACCESS, and TCRdb retained only in-frame sequences with V and J called. Part of the clones is not carried over; for the studies checked, unresolved V genes explain less than half of this, and the remainder is unexplained. V, J and clone size are those of that table, while D and trimming were read from the DNA. The table for this sample lists some 160,000 clones; 65% to 85% of them were counted only once. The top ten clones comprise around 1.3% of the sample.

V and J lose 2 bases and 9 bases, and a span of 10 bases separates them. CDR1 and CDR2 were assigned from the germline V gene as ENHRY and SYGVKD. From the cysteine up to the phenylalanine, the CDR3 has a length of 12 residues. CDR3 DNA only is kept here, 36 bases in frame from base 1. The origin of this receptor is a man in his forties or fifties in good health and CMV-seropositive. Source material: PBMCs. The rearranged chain carries TRBV10-3 and TRBJ1-1; 6 matching bases give a weak D call of TRBD1. The CDR3 sequence is CAISEPGVKAFF. The nucleotides are TGTGCCATCAGTGAGCCAGGGGTTAAAGCTTTCTTT.